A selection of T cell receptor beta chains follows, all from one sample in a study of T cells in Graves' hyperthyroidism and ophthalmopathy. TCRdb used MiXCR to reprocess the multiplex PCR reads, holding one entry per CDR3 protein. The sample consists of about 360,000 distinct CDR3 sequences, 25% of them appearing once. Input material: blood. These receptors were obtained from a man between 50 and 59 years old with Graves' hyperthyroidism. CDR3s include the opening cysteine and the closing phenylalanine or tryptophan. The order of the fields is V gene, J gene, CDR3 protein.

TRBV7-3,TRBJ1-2,CASSHRGGQGANYGYTF
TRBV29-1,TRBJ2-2,CSVAGTDPTSGNTGELFF
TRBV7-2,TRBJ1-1,CASTRSRGRRTEAFF
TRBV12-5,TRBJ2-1,CASGPPLGLAVGNEQFF
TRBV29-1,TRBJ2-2,CSVVGVGGGTGELFF
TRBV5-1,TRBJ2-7,CASSLGTHEQYF
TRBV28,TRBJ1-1,CASSTWGQENTEAFF
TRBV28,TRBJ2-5,CASMAGGRETQYF
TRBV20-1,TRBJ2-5,CSASPGGLAETQYF
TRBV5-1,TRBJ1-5,CASSVQGDQPQHF
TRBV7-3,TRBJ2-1,CASSWTSVQGNEQFF
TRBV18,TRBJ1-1,CASSQGAEGLSPFF
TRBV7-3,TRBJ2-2,CASSLLAGGPPGELFF
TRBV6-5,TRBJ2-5,CASSYGAPETQYF
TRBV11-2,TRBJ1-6,CASSLMRGSSRDSPLHF
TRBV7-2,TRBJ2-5,CASNGGASQETQYF